The rows below give T cell receptor beta chains drawn from one sample of a study of technical replicates of blood from several donors. Repertoires were generated with immunoSEQ multiplex PCR, while TCRdb's copy carries only in-frame clones and drops some. The table records some 14,000 clones, 75% to 90% of them present only once. Sequenced: PBMCs. The receptors were gathered from a human donor in good health. The CDR3 runs from the conserved cysteine through the conserved F or W. The order of the fields is CDR3 DNA, CDR3 protein, V gene, J gene, D gene, clone size. The D gene is left open where the match is weak. Size values are once, few and many counts, or a class for expanded clones, and some rows have none.

TGTGCCAGCAGTCCGGGACTAGCGGGAGAGGGTGAGCAGTTCTTC	CASSPGLAGEGEQFF	TRBV5-4	TRBJ2-1	TRBD2	.
TGTGCCAGCAGCTTGGAACAGGGGGTCACTGAAGCTTTCTTT	CASSLEQGVTEAFF	TRBV5-4	TRBJ1-1	TRBD1	.
TGTGCCAGCAGCTTGGGACTAGCGGGAGCCACGAATGAGCAGTTCTTC	CASSLGLAGATNEQFF	TRBV7-8	TRBJ2-1	TRBD2	.
TGCGCCAGCAGCTCGCTAGCGGGGGGTTACAATGAGCAGTTCTTC	CASSSLAGGYNEQFF	TRBV5-1	TRBJ2-1	TRBD2	.
TGTGCCAGCAGTGAGGGGACTAGCGCGGGCGGCGGGGAGCTGTTTTTT	CASSEGTSAGGGELFF	TRBV6-1	TRBJ2-2	TRBD2	.
TGCAGCGTTGATTCTCCGGGACAGGGGAGGGGAGAGACCCAGTACTTC	CSVDSPGQGRGETQYF	TRBV29-1	TRBJ2-5	TRBD1	.
TGTGCCAGCAGCATATACACTGAAGCTTTCTTT	CASSIYTEAFF	TRBV11-2	TRBJ1-1	.	.
TGTGCTAGTGGTCGGGGATTGGGACAGGGCTACGAGCAGTACTTC	CASGRGLGQGYEQYF	TRBV12-5	TRBJ2-7	TRBD1	.
TGTGCCAGCAGCCCCGGCCTAACTGAGGCTGAAGCTTTCTTT	CASSPGLTEAEAFF	TRBV7-3	TRBJ1-1	.	.
TGTGCCAGCAGTGAACACCTTGGAGGTGGCGGGTTATTGCAATATGGCTACACCTTC	CASSEHLGGGGLLQYGYTF	TRBV2	TRBJ1-2	.	.
TGCGCCAGCAGTGACCCTGGGCTAGCGGGAGTAGGGCAGTTCTTC	CASSDPGLAGVGQFF	TRBV10-1	TRBJ2-1	TRBD2	once
TGCGCCAGCAGCTTCGATAGTACGGGGCAGTACTTC	CASSFDSTGQYF	TRBV5-1	TRBJ2-7	.	.
TGTGCCAGTAGTACGGACAGGGCAGCTGAGCAGTTCTTC	CASSTDRAAEQFF	TRBV19	TRBJ2-1	TRBD1	.
TGTGCCAGCAGCTTGAGCGGGGGAGAGACCCAGTACTTC	CASSLSGGETQYF	TRBV5-6	TRBJ2-5	TRBD2	.
TGTGCCAGCAGCCCTTCTAGCACAGATACGCAGTATTTT	CASSPSSTDTQYF	TRBV7-3	TRBJ2-3	.	.